This TCR beta chain was sequenced in a study of T cell responses to AZD1222 COVID-19 vaccine. At the level of the study: Second-dose intervals near 4 or 12 weeks were combined. Study-wide points: With two AZD1222 doses given, Spike-specific TCR breadth and depth both rose. Dominant CD4 TCR responses targeted spike regions 160-218 and 743-854.

In the case of this clone: Its antigen is not identified.

The method was immunoSEQ multiplex PCR; TCRdb's version includes in-frame clones alone and lacks a portion of them. The data contain around 130,000 clones, approximately 90% of them singletons. CDR1 is MRHNA, CDR2 SNTAGT, per germline. The V segment lost 5 bases and the J segment 0 bases; nucleotides outside the gene matches: 10. CDR3 length: 18 residues. Sequenced here: peripheral blood, sampled on day 0 of AZD1222 vaccination. The TCR comes from an adult in good health. The chain joins TRBV6-4 to TRBJ2-1; 10 bases are shared with TRBD1. The CDR3 loop reads CASSPGTGAPSSYNEQFF. CDR3 DNA sequence: TGTGCCAGCAGTCCCGGGACAGGGGCCCCCAGCTCCTACAATGAGCAGTTCTTC.